One and the same sample provided the 22 T cell receptor beta chains below, sequenced in a study of T-cell reconstitution after alpha-beta-depleted transplantation in children. A TCRbeta library incorporating unique molecular identifiers was prepared. MiXCR, applied by TCRdb to the PCR reads, yields one record per CDR3 protein. The sample has roughly 310,000 distinct CDR3 sequences, roughly 21% seen once. The sequences come from PBMCs, mostly from graft donor cells, collected 180 days after TCRalphabeta/CD19-depleted stem cell transplant. The receptors were gathered from a male patient under 18 who had a stem cell transplant for acute lymphoblastic leukemia, so the T cells may come from the graft donor.

This clonotype was counted between two and nine times. The chain has TRBV27 and TRBJ2-1; tentative D call: TRBD2 (5 bases). CDR1 is MNHEY and CDR2 is SMNVEV in the germline V gene (reference sequence). The CDR3 extends over 14 amino acids. V gave up 7 bases and J gave up 2 bases, with 12 bases separating them. DNA for the CDR3: TGTGCCAGCAAGTGGGAGAGGACCTACAATGAGCAGTTCTTC. Protein: CASKWERTYNEQFF.

This chain uses TRBV5-6 with TRBJ2-6, with D hard to call. Per germline, CDR1 SGHDT and CDR2 YYEEEE. The V gene lost 4 bases and the J gene lost 2 bases, with 4 bases spanning the gap. This CDR3 has 13 amino acids. CDR3 protein: CASSGAGANVLTF. In nucleotides, the CDR3 is TGTGCCAGCAGCGGGGCTGGGGCCAACGTCCTGACTTTC.

The table lists this clonotype with a few counts. V usage is TRBV7-9 and J usage is TRBJ2-5, with D possibly matching TRBD2 (6 bases). This CDR3 has 14 residues. Trimming removed 5 bases at V and 3 bases at J, with 13 bases between. Per germline, CDR1 SEHNR and CDR2 FQNEAQ (reference sequence). The CDR3 DNA reads TGTGCCAGCAGCCACCGGGACTCTGAAGAGACCCAGTACTTC. As protein: CASSHRDSEETQYF. Together with reference TRBV7-9 and TRBJ2-5, the CDR3 gives the full variable domain: DTGVSQNPRHKITKRGQNVTFRCDPISEHNRLYWYRQTLGQGPEFLTYFQNEAQLEKSRLLSDRFSAERPKGSFSTLEIQRTEQGDSAMYLCASSHRDSEETQYFGPGTRLLVL.

This sequence joins TRBV6-5 and TRBJ2-4, with TRBD1 identical over 8 bases. Germline V gene lookup returns CDR1 MNHEY and CDR2 SVGAGI. Losses at the gene ends were 4 bases for V and 0 bases for J; bases not matched to a gene: 8. The CDR3 contains 17 residues. The CDR3 DNA is TGTGCCAGCAGTTCTGGGACAGGCGGATTAGCCAAAAACATTCAGTACTTC. Residues: CASSSGTGGLAKNIQYF.

This clonotype was observed a handful of times. The rearrangement joins TRBV28 to TRBJ1-1; D call uncertain. This CDR3 is built from 11 residues. Germline V gene sequence: CDR1 MDHEN, CDR2 SYDVKM. V lost 4 bases to trimming and J lost 7 bases, with 7 bases between them. The CDR3 loop reads CASSSRGEAFF. CDR3 bases: TGTGCCAGCAGTTCCCGGGGTGAAGCTTTCTTT.

The rearrangement links TRBV5-1 to TRBJ2-7; 7 bases are shared with TRBD1. Trimming took 4 bases from V and 4 from J; bases not matched to a gene: 5. The CDR3 runs 13 residues. Germline V gene sequence: CDR1 SGHRS, CDR2 YFSETQ. The CDR3 region is CASSAGTAYEQYF. CDR3 in DNA: TGCGCCAGCAGCGCCGGGACAGCGTACGAGCAGTACTTC.

Within the sample, this clonotype is medium-sized (0.01 to 0.1%). The chain is built from TRBV5-1 and TRBJ1-5; D is unresolved. The CDR3 contains 13 residues. Trimming removed 4 bases from V and 4 bases from J, with 9 bases in between. Germline assignment: CDR1 SGHRS and CDR2 YFSETQ. The CDR3: CASSTDGNQPQHF. The CDR3 DNA reads as TGCGCCAGCAGCACCGACGGGAATCAGCCCCAGCATTTT. Using reference TRBV5-1 and TRBJ1-5 for the parts outside the CDR3, the full variable domain is KAGVTQTPRYLIKTRGQQVTLSCSPISGHRSVSWYQQTPGQGLQFLFEYFSETQRNKGNFPGRFSGRQFSNSRSEMNVSTLELGDSALYLCASSTDGNQPQHFGDGTRLSIL.

This clonotype has only one observation. As DNA, the CDR3 is TGTGCCAGCAGGGGCGGCAGGGACACCGGGGAGCTGTTTTTT. Translated, it gives CASRGGRDTGELFF. The chain combines TRBV27 with TRBJ2-2; tentatively, D is TRBD1 (5 bases). Germline CDR1 is MNHEY and CDR2 is SMNVEV (reference sequence). V was cut by 6 bases and J by 3 bases, with 11 bases left in between. The CDR3 runs to 14 residues.

This clonotype appeared a few times. The rearrangement joins TRBV5-1 to TRBJ2-5, with 7 positions matching TRBD2. CDR3 size: 15 residues. J gave up 5 bases and V 3 bases, and 10 bases lay outside the gene matches. Germline CDR1 reads SGHRS; CDR2 reads YFSETQ. Here the CDR3 DNA reads TGCGCCAGCAGCTCTGGCGGGAGCTGGGGTGAGACCCAGTACTTC. It translates to CASSSGGSWGETQYF.

This chain connects TRBV29-1 to TRBJ2-7; D may be TRBD2 (6 bases). Germline CDR1 and CDR2: SQVTM and ANQGSEA. With 7 bases removed from V and 6 bases from J, the gap between germline ends came to 19 bases. CDR3 size: 13 residues. In DNA, the CDR3 is TGCAGCGCGTGTAGGAGGGGTTATACCGAGCAGTACTTC. This encodes CSACRRGYTEQYF.

This clonotype was counted only a few times. This rearrangement joins TRBV7-3 to TRBJ1-1, with D tentatively TRBD1 (6 bases). CDR1 is SGHTA and CDR2 is FQGTGA in the germline V gene. The CDR3 is made up of 15 amino acids. The germline V and J ends were trimmed by 5 bases and 4 bases, with 17 bases remaining between them. The CDR3, as DNA: TGTGCCAGCAGCCTCTCAGGGGCAGGGACCACTGAAGCTTTCTTT. Encoded protein: CASSLSGAGTTEAFF.

This clonotype was seen many times. The rearrangement links TRBV5-6 to TRBJ2-3; no reliable D call. V was shortened by 2 bases and J by 2 bases, with 18 bases between the two germline ends. Germline CDR1 SGHDT, CDR2 YYEEEE. The CDR3 has 17 residues. The CDR3 DNA reads as TGTGCCAGCAGCTTACCCCACTTAGCTCTGAACACAGATACGCAGTATTTT. Its translation: CASSLPHLALNTDTQYF.

J is TRBJ2-3 and V is TRBV7-6; 9 bases map to TRBD2. Germline lookup yields CDR1 SGHVS and CDR2 FNYEAQ. The CDR3 is made up of 16 amino acids. After removal of 5 bases from V and 2 bases from J, the junction contained 8 bases not matched to a gene. The CDR3 loop reads CASSQSGRTTTDTQYF. CDR3 DNA: TGTGCCAGCAGCCAGAGCGGGAGGACAACCACAGATACGCAGTATTTT.

This clonotype was found a few times. V is TRBV27 and J is TRBJ2-1; unclear D gene. The CDR3 is 15 residues long. Trimming took off 5 bases at V and 6 bases at J, with 17 bases between the two ends. From germline, CDR1 is MNHEY and CDR2 SMNVEV (reference sequence). The CDR3: CASSHSTPLANEQFF. The DNA for the CDR3 is TGTGCCAGCAGTCATTCCACCCCGTTAGCCAATGAGCAGTTCTTC.

In this sample, this clonotype turned up a few times. The chain joins TRBV12-3 or TRBV12-4 to TRBJ2-3; no firm D call. V was trimmed by 3 bases and J by 7 bases, leaving 11 bases between them. The CDR3 loop spans 13 amino acids. CDR3 DNA: TGTGCCAGCAGTTTGGCCCCTAGTTATACGCAGTATTTT. Translation: CASSLAPSYTQYF.

This clonotype was observed a handful of times. The chain employs TRBV20-1 and TRBJ2-3; D is undetermined. Germline CDR1 is DFQATT and CDR2 is SNEGSKA (reference sequence). V was trimmed by 1 base and J by 3 bases, leaving 5 bases between them. The CDR3 runs to 12 residues. The CDR3 protein is CSARGVTDTQYF. The CDR3 DNA reads TGCAGTGCTAGAGGTGTGACAGATACGCAGTATTTT.

The V and J genes are TRBV12-3 or TRBV12-4 and TRBJ1-2, with no clear D. V lost 8 bases and J lost 6, with 7 bases in between. This CDR3 contains 10 residues. CDR3 nucleotide sequence: TGTGCCAGCGGCTCGAATGGCTACACCTTC. Amino acid sequence: CASGSNGYTF.

This clonotype appeared a few times. V is TRBV5-6 and J is TRBJ2-1, with 9 bases fitting TRBD2. The CDR3 loop spans 16 amino acids. The trim removed 4 bases at V and 7 bases at J, leaving 12 bases unmatched. Germline V gene data show CDR1 as SGHDT and CDR2 as YYEEEE. The CDR3, as DNA: TGTGCCAGCAGCCCGAGAACGGGACTAGCAAGTAATGAGCAGTTCTTC. As protein: CASSPRTGLASNEQFF.

This clonotype was seen more than once but under ten times. This rearrangement joins TRBV28 to TRBJ2-2; 11 bases are shared with TRBD2. CDR3 length equals 16 residues. V was clipped by 5 bases and J by 0 bases; unmatched bases: 2. Per germline, CDR1 MDHEN and CDR2 SYDVKM. The CDR3 is CASSPLAGANTGELFF. CDR3 DNA sequence: TGTGCCAGCAGTCCACTAGCGGGGGCGAACACCGGGGAGCTGTTTTTT.

This clonotype was counted many times. The chain links TRBV5-1 to TRBJ2-5; D is unresolved. The V and J ends lost 6 bases and 2 bases respectively, with 11 bases between them. This CDR3 has 13 residues. Germline CDR1 is SGHRS and CDR2 is YFSETQ. CDR3 protein: CASTFQAQETQYF. The CDR3 DNA sequence: TGCGCCAGCACGTTCCAGGCTCAAGAGACCCAGTACTTC. Full variable domain (outside the CDR3, taken from reference TRBV5-1 and TRBJ2-5): KAGVTQTPRYLIKTRGQQVTLSCSPISGHRSVSWYQQTPGQGLQFLFEYFSETQRNKGNFPGRFSGRQFSNSRSEMNVSTLELGDSALYLCASTFQAQETQYFGPGTRLLVL.

This clonotype was counted only a few times. The V and J genes are TRBV4-1 and TRBJ2-7, with D unclear. The CDR3 consists of 14 residues. Germline V gives CDR1 MGHRA, CDR2 YSYEKL. Trimming took 4 bases from V and 5 from J, leaving 15 bases between them. The CDR3 here is CASSRGPWVHEQYF. The CDR3, as DNA: TGCGCCAGCAGCCGTGGCCCTTGGGTCCACGAGCAGTACTTC.

This clonotype is a singleton in its sample. The CDR3 region is CASSLGRDRRDTEAFF. The CDR3 DNA follows: TGTGCCAGCAGCCTGGGGAGGGACAGGCGGGACACTGAAGCTTTCTTT. The genes are TRBV6-1 and TRBJ1-1, with 8 bases aligning to TRBD1. Germline CDR1 MNHNS, CDR2 SASEGT. The junction had 12 bases not matched to a gene; V was cut back by 6 bases and J by 3 bases. CDR3 size: 16 residues.